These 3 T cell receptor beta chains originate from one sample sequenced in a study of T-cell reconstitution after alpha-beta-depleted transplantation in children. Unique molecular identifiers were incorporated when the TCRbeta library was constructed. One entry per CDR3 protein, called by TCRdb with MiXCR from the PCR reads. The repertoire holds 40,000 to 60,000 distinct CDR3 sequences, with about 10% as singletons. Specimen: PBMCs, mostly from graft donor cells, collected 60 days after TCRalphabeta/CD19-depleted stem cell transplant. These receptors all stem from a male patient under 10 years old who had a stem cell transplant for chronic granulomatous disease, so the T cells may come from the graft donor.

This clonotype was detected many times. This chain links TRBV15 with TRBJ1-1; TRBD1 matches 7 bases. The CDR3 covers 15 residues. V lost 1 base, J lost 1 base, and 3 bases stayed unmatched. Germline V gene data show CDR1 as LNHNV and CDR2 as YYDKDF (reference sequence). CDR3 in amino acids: CATSRGGTANTEAFF. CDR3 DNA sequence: TGTGCCACCAGCAGAGGAGGGACAGCGAACACTGAAGCTTTCTTT.

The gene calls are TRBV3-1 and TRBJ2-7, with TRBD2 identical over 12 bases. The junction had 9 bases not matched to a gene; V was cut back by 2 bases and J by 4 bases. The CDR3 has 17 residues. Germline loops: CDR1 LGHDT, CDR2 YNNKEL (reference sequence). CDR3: CASSQNLLTSGRYEQYF. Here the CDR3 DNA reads TGTGCCAGCAGCCAAAACCTCCTGACTAGCGGGAGATACGAGCAGTACTTC.

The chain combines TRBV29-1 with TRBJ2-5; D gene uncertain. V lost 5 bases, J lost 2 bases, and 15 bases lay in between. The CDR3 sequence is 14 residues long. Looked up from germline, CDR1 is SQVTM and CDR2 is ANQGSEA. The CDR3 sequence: CSVCVNTIQETQYF. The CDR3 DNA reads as TGCAGCGTTTGTGTCAATACTATACAAGAGACCCAGTACTTC.